The present T cell receptor (beta chain) was sequenced within a study of blood T cell repertoires in COVID-19. On the study more broadly: Italy, Spain and the United States were the sources of the convalescent and acute COVID-19 samples.

In terms of age and location, participants ranged from roughly 18 to 90 years and lived in about 25 US areas. Each participant's cohort was designated according to participant-reported clinical history. There are 15 residues in the CDR3. V dropped 4 bases and J dropped 4; count of bases not matched to a gene: 4. Germline CDR1 and CDR2: LNHDA and SQIVND (reference sequence). Sequencing used immunoSEQ multiplex PCR; TCRdb keeps in-frame clones, though not all of them. The profile shows about 320,000 clones, roughly 85% of them singletons. The clonotype was recovered from a woman in her thirties who had been exposed to COVID-19. The sequenced sample was PBMCs or T cells enriched from blood (not recorded which). V and J are TRBV19 and TRBJ1-3, with 10 bases aligning to TRBD1. CDR3 in DNA: TGTGCCAGTAGTACTGGGACAGGGGTCGGAAACACCATATATTTT. It is translated as CASSTGTGVGNTIYF.